The rows below give T cell receptor beta chains drawn from one sample of a study of post-analysis software for immune sequencing data. TCRdb processed the PCR reads anew with MiXCR; each CDR3 protein has one entry. The repertoire holds roughly 800,000 distinct CDR3 sequences, with under 60% as singletons. The material sequenced was blood. Receptors originate from a girl aged 10 to 17 with multiple sclerosis. Both conserved end residues are part of each CDR3. D genes are given only for firm matches. Clone size is given for some rows only: seen once, a few or many times, or a class if the clone is expanded.

j_gene | d_gene | abundance | v_gene | CDR3aa | CDR3nt
TRBJ2-3 | TRBD1 | NA | TRBV9 | CASSVPPDRGSTDTQYF | TGTGCCAGCAGCGTCCCCCCTGACAGGGGATCCACAGATACGCAGTATTTT
TRBJ2-7 | TRBD2 | few | TRBV7-2 | CASSLNPSGYEQYF | TGTGCCAGCAGCTTGAATCCTAGCGGCTACGAGCAGTACTTC
TRBJ1-2 | NA | NA | TRBV14 | CASSQERQGNYGYTF | TGTGCCAGCAGCCAAGAAAGGCAGGGGAACTATGGCTACACCTTC
TRBJ2-7 | TRBD2 | NA | TRBV29-1 | CSVLTSETYEQYF | TGCAGCGTTCTGACTAGCGAGACCTACGAGCAGTACTTC
TRBJ2-1 | TRBD2 | few | TRBV7-6 | CASSSPVAGGVFNEQFF | TGTGCCAGCAGCTCCCCTGTGGCGGGGGGGGTTTTCAATGAGCAGTTCTTC
TRBJ2-7 | TRBD1 | NA | TRBV20-1 | CSAIGGASFGRGIYEQYF | TGCAGTGCGATAGGGGGAGCGTCGTTTGGCAGGGGGATCTACGAGCAGTACTTC
TRBJ2-3 | TRBD2 | NA | TRBV7-9 | CASSFGAGVGDTQYF | TGTGCCAGCAGCTTCGGAGCGGGAGTTGGAGATACGCAGTATTTT
TRBJ2-7 | TRBD2 | few | TRBV5-1 | CASSASLAGGYEQYF | TGCGCCAGCAGCGCCTCACTAGCGGGAGGCTACGAGCAGTACTTC
TRBJ2-7 | NA | few | TRBV7-2 | CASRSPYEQYF | TGTGCCAGCAGGAGCCCTTACGAGCAGTACTTC
TRBJ2-5 | NA | NA | TRBV14 | CASSQEGKTQYF | TGTGCCAGCAGCCAAGAGGGGAAGACCCAGTACTTC
TRBJ2-5 | NA | NA | TRBV12-3/TRBV12-4 | CASSPGVGFRETQYF | TGTGCCAGCAGTCCCGGCGTAGGGTTTCGGGAGACCCAGTACTTC
TRBJ2-7 | TRBD2 | many | TRBV20-1 | CSARGGGSYEQYF | TGCAGTGCTAGAGGGGGGGGCTCCTACGAGCAGTACTTC
TRBJ2-3 | NA | NA | TRBV2 | CASSSDTASTDTRYF | TGTGCCAGCAGCTCAGATACAGCGAGCACAGATACGCGGTATTTT
TRBJ2-1 | NA | few | TRBV28 | CASSYGPGPGAYNEQFF | TGTGCCAGCAGTTATGGACCGGGACCGGGGGCCTACAATGAGCAGTTCTTC
TRBJ2-7 | NA | NA | TRBV12-3/TRBV12-4 | CASTLREGGYEQYF | TGTGCCAGCACCCTGAGAGAGGGCGGATACGAGCAGTACTTC
TRBJ1-4 | NA | once | TRBV20-1 | CSARKGSGNEKLFF | TGCAGTGCTAGGAAGGGGTCTGGTAATGAAAAACTGTTTTTT
TRBJ2-3 | TRBD2 | NA | TRBV4-2 | CASSEAGGVDTQYF | TGTGCCAGCTCCGAGGCGGGAGGGGTAGATACGCAGTATTTT
TRBJ2-1 | NA | NA | TRBV20-1 | CSARDPGTVYNEQFF | TGCAGTGCTAGAGATCCTGGGACTGTATACAATGAGCAGTTCTTC
TRBJ2-1 | TRBD2 | NA | TRBV7-9 | CASSFPGLAGRNEQFF | TGTGCCAGCAGCTTTCCCGGACTAGCGGGACGAAATGAGCAGTTCTTC
TRBJ1-2 | NA | NA | TRBV29-1 | CSVALRGRDYGYTF | TGCAGCGTTGCCCTCAGGGGACGAGACTATGGCTACACCTTC
TRBJ2-7 | NA | NA | TRBV30 | CAWTIDGGYEQYF | TGTGCCTGGACCATCGACGGGGGCTACGAGCAGTACTTC
TRBJ2-7 | NA | NA | TRBV29-1 | CSAGGGPGIPSGQYF | TGCAGCGCCGGGGGCGGGCCTGGTATCCCCTCCGGGCAGTACTTC
TRBJ2-3 | TRBD2 | NA | TRBV7-9 | CASSSQREGRGSTQYF | TGTGCCAGCAGCTCCCAACGGGAGGGCCGTGGTTCTACGCAGTATTTT
TRBJ2-5 | NA | NA | TRBV2 | CASKPTGPPETQYF | TGTGCCAGCAAGCCCACAGGCCCCCCGGAGACCCAGTACTTC
TRBJ1-1 | NA | NA | TRBV4-3 | CASSQDSDGTEAFF | TGCGCCAGCAGCCAAGATTCGGACGGCACTGAAGCTTTCTTT
TRBJ1-2 | NA | NA | TRBV10-3 | CAISESMGGVDYGYTF | TGTGCCATCAGTGAGTCGATGGGGGGCGTAGACTATGGCTACACCTTC
TRBJ2-7 | NA | NA | TRBV7-9 | CASSQTQGYYEQYF | TGTGCCAGCAGCCAAACACAGGGTTACTACGAGCAGTACTTC
TRBJ2-5 | TRBD2 | NA | TRBV20-1 | CSARIAGPPQETQYF | TGCAGTGCTAGAATAGCGGGGCCGCCCCAAGAGACCCAGTACTTC
TRBJ2-7 | NA | many | TRBV28 | CASSPLGEQYF | TGTGCCAGCAGTCCCCTGGGCGAGCAGTACTTC
TRBJ2-1 | TRBD2 | NA | TRBV24-1 | CATAGLAWNEQFF | TGTGCCACCGCGGGACTAGCGTGGAATGAGCAGTTCTTC
TRBJ2-7 | NA | NA | TRBV10-3 | CAISGMQYEQYF | TGTGCCATCAGTGGGATGCAGTACGAGCAGTACTTC
TRBJ2-3 | NA | few | TRBV29-1 | CSSAVTDTQYF | TGCAGCTCTGCCGTGACAGATACGCAGTATTTT
TRBJ2-3 | NA | few | TRBV7-3 | CASSLTGASPGIDTQYF | TGTGCCAGCAGCTTAACTGGGGCTAGCCCAGGGATAGATACGCAGTATTTT
TRBJ2-7 | TRBD2 | NA | TRBV20-1 | CSARMVGGRAIYEQYF | TGCAGTGCTAGAATGGTAGGCGGGAGGGCCATCTACGAGCAGTACTTC
TRBJ2-3 | NA | NA | TRBV20-1 | CSARGLASTDTQYF | TGCAGTGCTAGAGGCCTAGCGAGCACAGATACGCAGTATTTT
TRBJ1-4 | NA | NA | TRBV9 | CASSGREASVRLFF | TGTGCCAGCAGCGGGCGAGAAGCATCGGTCAGACTGTTTTTT
TRBJ1-2 | TRBD1 | few | TRBV12-3/TRBV12-4 | CASGDRGPYGYTF | TGTGCCAGCGGGGACAGGGGACCCTATGGCTACACCTTC
TRBJ2-7 | TRBD2 | NA | TRBV20-1 | CSAPGRGIGFGRGYEQYF | TGCAGTGCTCCCGGGAGAGGGATTGGGTTCGGGAGGGGGTACGAGCAGTACTTC
TRBJ2-5 | NA | NA | TRBV4-3 | CASSREGQLTETQYF | TGCGCCAGCAGCCGAGAAGGACAGTTGACAGAGACCCAGTACTTC
TRBJ2-7 | TRBD1 | few | TRBV10-3 | CAISDSGTGVYEQYF | TGTGCCATCAGTGATTCCGGGACAGGGGTGTACGAGCAGTACTTC
TRBJ2-1 | NA | few | TRBV21-1 | CASSARIRGERYPYNEQFF | TGTGCCAGCAGCGCTCGAATTCGGGGGGAGCGATACCCGTACAATGAGCAGTTCTTC
TRBJ2-7 | TRBD2 | NA | TRBV20-1 | CSARASGNPIYEQYF | TGCAGTGCTAGGGCTAGCGGGAACCCGATCTACGAGCAGTACTTC
TRBJ2-7 | TRBD1 | NA | TRBV29-1 | CSVNQQGAYEQYF | TGCAGCGTTAATCAACAGGGGGCCTACGAGCAGTACTTC
TRBJ1-2 | TRBD1 | few | TRBV5-6 | CASSGGQGGYGYTF | TGTGCCAGCAGCGGTGGACAGGGCGGCTATGGCTACACCTTC